This T cell receptor (beta chain) emerged from a study of tumor-infiltrating lymphocytes in primary liver carcinoma. Overall study: Enrolled patients were male and female, aged 30 to 69 years. The yield of productive TCRbeta reads per sample was roughly 3.65 to 7.13 million and was similar across tissue types.

Per germline, CDR1 SGHKS and CDR2 YYEKEE (reference sequence). The CDR3 consists of 15 residues. V lost 4 bases and J lost 8, with 21 bases in between. Making TCR beta cDNA involved around 520 ng total RNA and a constant-region primer. Researchers made the TCR beta libraries by running three nested multiplex PCR rounds with slightly modified ARM-PCR. Forward primers for TRBV1-TRBV30 and a C-beta reverse primer served the first two PCR rounds, at about 10 cycles each. TCRdb fed the multiplex PCR reads into MiXCR, producing one record per CDR3 protein. The data show 70,000 to 75,000 distinct CDR3 sequences, about 72% seen once. From roughly 20-30 mg of unsorted bulk tissue, DNA and RNA were co-extracted together. Five distinct regions per tumor were sampled. As concerns this clonotype: This may be a read error, as it is one base from a much larger clone.

V usage is TRBV5-5 and J usage is TRBJ1-2, with a tentative D call TRBD1 (5 bases). Material: liver tumor tissue from sampling region 4. This sample's subset: tumor region T4, right-lateral pole. This TCR was sampled from a man aged 40-49 years with primary liver carcinoma and hepatitis B virus infection. CDR3 region: CASSPWSLLGDGYTF. The CDR3 DNA is TGTGCCAGCAGCCCCTGGTCTCTTCTTGGGGACGGCTACACCTTC.